These T cell receptor beta chains were read from a single sample in a study of regulatory T cells in long-lasting Graves disease. One entry per CDR3 protein results from TCRdb running MiXCR on the multiplex PCR reads. The table includes 450,000 to 650,000 distinct CDR3 sequences, 16% detected once. These same records also appear under a second study, on T cells in Graves' hyperthyroidism and ophthalmopathy.

The specimen was peripheral blood mononuclear cells (PBMCs), collected at new diagnosis, from a patient treated with antithyroid drugs. All receptors come from a middle-aged woman with Graves disease. Both conserved end residues are trimmed from each CDR3.

V: TRBV2
CDR3: ASSREVPTEAF

V: TRBV19
CDR3: ASSAEGYSNQPQH

V: TRBV5-4
CDR3: ASSLGREGYGYT

V: TRBV6-1
CDR3: ASSHPGTSDAF

V: TRBV19
CDR3: ASGLAGAPTTQY

V: TRBV6-4
CDR3: ASSYRTGFFLGYT

V: TRBV18
CDR3: ASSRWGGDSPLH

V: TRBV20-1
CDR3: SARLEGITEAF

V: TRBV5-1
CDR3: ASSLLNEQF

V: TRBV5-6
CDR3: ASSRQREAF

V: TRBV2
CDR3: ASSKTVSSYNEQF

V: TRBV6-1
CDR3: ATRQSSGNTIY

V: TRBV27
CDR3: ASRPPGTGMETQY

V: TRBV19
CDR3: ATGPLGGTYNEQF

V: TRBV20-1
CDR3: SAAGGQGLVEKLF

V: TRBV20-1
CDR3: SASRASGGRETQY

V: TRBV7-2
CDR3: ASSSRGTAGELF

V: TRBV9
CDR3: ASSATNYGYT

V: TRBV9
CDR3: ASTALGQGTGGYT

V: TRBV27
CDR3: ASSLYRGPNTEAF

V: TRBV3-1
CDR3: ASSRAPGLSTDTQY

V: TRBV10-3
CDR3: AISTGGYGYT

V: TRBV19
CDR3: ASRRDRVVGGYT

V: TRBV6-2/TRBV6-3
CDR3: ASSGRGPYGYT

V: TRBV11-2
CDR3: ASSLGPGQGAGGYT

V: TRBV2
CDR3: ASGAGGSNEKLF

V: TRBV5-1
CDR3: ASSLATDRNYGYT

V: TRBV12-3/TRBV12-4
CDR3: ASSFLAGQSNEKLF

V: TRBV3-1
CDR3: AGSQELAGGPLAKNIQY

V: TRBV20-1
CDR3: SASRRQGAVDEKLF

V: TRBV19
CDR3: ASSILGPNQPQH

V: TRBV5-1
CDR3: ASSSAGQGARGYT

V: TRBV18
CDR3: ASSPRGGDTDTQY

V: TRBV2
CDR3: ASSEGPLDKNIQY

V: TRBV15
CDR3: ATSRDRENTEAF

V: TRBV5-1
CDR3: ASSNGTGSSPLH

V: TRBV3-1
CDR3: ASGRTENTGELF

V: TRBV12-3/TRBV12-4
CDR3: ASSLASGRTGELF

V: TRBV20-1
CDR3: SARKVTGGHINEQF

V: TRBV6-5
CDR3: ASSYARGSNYGYT

V: TRBV5-1
CDR3: ASRKGMNTEAF

V: TRBV6-1
CDR3: ASITQGNEAEAF

V: TRBV12-5
CDR3: ASGLPTSYEQY

V: TRBV12-3/TRBV12-4
CDR3: ASSHDRGLQQETQY

V: TRBV7-2
CDR3: ASRIGLARETQY

V: TRBV7-9
CDR3: ASSWTPLEETQY

V: TRBV19
CDR3: ASISRHTEAF

V: TRBV28
CDR3: ASTAGLAGADTQY

V: TRBV28
CDR3: ASSAPHEQF

V: TRBV2
CDR3: ASSARSGSSTDTQY

V: TRBV29-1
CDR3: SVTGTDYGYT

V: TRBV12-5
CDR3: ASGLDLDRSYTDTQY

V: TRBV2
CDR3: ASTPPGQGATEAF

V: TRBV5-1
CDR3: ASSQSGATNEKLF

V: TRBV2
CDR3: ASSTGLGNTGELF

V: TRBV20-1
CDR3: SAREGGRKDTEAF

V: TRBV9
CDR3: ASSQSGGSSYNEQF